This T cell receptor (beta chain) was recorded in a study of T-cell memory formation after mild COVID-19. Study-level information: Clusters of TCRs were largely donor specific. Study results and limitations: From day 15 to 85, contracting clones were balanced between CD4 and CD8, whereas later expanders leaned toward CD4+.

With 5 bases removed from V and 0 bases from J, the gap between germline ends came to 20 bases. CDR1 is SGHTA, CDR2 FQGNSA, per germline. The CDR3 consists of 19 residues. The authors produced TCR alpha and TCR beta cDNA libraries with sample barcodes and UMIs by 5'RACE using constant-segment primers. TCRdb analysed the 5' RACE reads with MiXCR anew, one entry per CDR3 protein. Here the sample spans more than 300,000 distinct CDR3 sequences, approximately 15% being singletons. About this clonotype itself: Antigen unknown.

The clonotype originates from a man between 18 and 29 years old who had mild COVID-19 (a few samples of this study predate the infection). Cell type and time point are not known. The sequencing input was PBMCs or a T cell subset sorted from them (not recorded which). The J gene is TRBJ2-6, the V gene TRBV7-2, with no clear D. CDR3 in amino acids: CASSLVISNLYSGANVLTF. The CDR3 coding sequence is TGTGCCAGCAGCCTGGTGATTTCGAATCTGTACTCTGGGGCCAACGTCCTGACTTTC. The whole variable domain, remainder taken from reference TRBV7-2 and TRBJ2-6, is GAGVSQSPSNKVTEKGKDVELRCDPISGHTALYWYRQSLGQGLEFLIYFQGNSAPDKSGLPSDRFSAERTGGSVSTLTIQRTQQEDSAVYLCASSLVISNLYSGANVLTFGAGSRLTVL.